Listed below are T cell receptor beta chains from one sample, sequenced in a study of T cells in Graves' hyperthyroidism and ophthalmopathy. MiXCR was run by TCRdb on the multiplex PCR reads, yielding one entry per CDR3 protein. The top ten clones hold 7.5% to 9.5% of a sample with 750,000 to 900,000 distinct CDR3 sequences, roughly 40% of them seen once. Specimen: blood. Every receptor here comes from a man aged 18 to 30 with Graves' hyperthyroidism. Both conserved end residues are part of each CDR3. D genes are given only for firm matches. Clone size, where shown, is once, few, many, or a class for clones that have expanded.

clone size	V gene	D gene	J gene	CDR3 protein	CDR3 DNA
few	TRBV7-8	-	TRBJ1-6	CASSLAAGGQRSPLHF	TGTGCCAGCAGCTTGGCCGCTGGGGGTCAGCGTTCACCCCTCCACTTT
-	TRBV7-9	-	TRBJ2-5	CASSSVGQIQETQYF	TGTGCCAGCAGCTCTGTCGGACAGATTCAAGAGACCCAGTACTTC
many	TRBV29-1	-	TRBJ1-1	CSVEDGGDTEAFF	TGCAGCGTTGAAGATGGCGGGGACACTGAAGCTTTCTTT
-	TRBV10-3	-	TRBJ1-5	CAGGVLNSNQPQHF	TGTGCCGGAGGGGTACTCAATAGCAATCAGCCCCAGCATTTT
-	TRBV2	TRBD1	TRBJ2-1	CASSPTGGNEQFF	TGTGCCAGCAGCCCGACAGGGGGCAATGAGCAGTTCTTC
many	TRBV7-2	TRBD1	TRBJ1-2	CASSQQGALGYTF	TGTGCCAGCAGCCAACAGGGGGCCTTGGGCTACACCTTC
many	TRBV4-3	-	TRBJ2-7	CASSQEEGSSYEQYF	TGCGCCAGCAGCCAAGAGGAAGGAAGCTCCTACGAGCAGTACTTC
-	TRBV7-9	TRBD2	TRBJ2-5	CASSLVLAGPGETQYF	TGTGCCAGCAGCTTAGTTTTAGCGGGGCCGGGGGAGACCCAGTACTTC
-	TRBV4-1	-	TRBJ1-5	CASSPRAFMSNQPQHF	TGCGCCAGCAGTCCAAGAGCGTTCATGTCCAATCAGCCCCAGCATTTT
once	TRBV12-3/TRBV12-4	TRBD1	TRBJ1-1	CASSSRDREMGEAFF	TGTGCCAGCAGTTCCAGGGACAGGGAAATGGGTGAAGCTTTCTTT
-	TRBV12-3/TRBV12-4	TRBD2	TRBJ2-5	CASSRPSGGETQYF	TGTGCCAGCAGTCGACCTAGCGGGGGAGAGACCCAGTACTTC
-	TRBV19	-	TRBJ1-5	CASSIDARNQPQHF	TGTGCCAGTAGTATAGACGCCAGAAATCAGCCCCAGCATTTT
once	TRBV2	TRBD1	TRBJ1-2	CASSDTGTGTYGYTF	TGTGCCAGCAGTGATACCGGGACAGGAACCTATGGCTACACCTTC
-	TRBV7-9	-	TRBJ1-1	CASSLAQRMNTEAFF	TGTGCCAGCAGCTTAGCCCAGAGAATGAACACTGAAGCTTTCTTT